The T cell receptor (beta chain) described here comes from a study of identifying expanded T cells in peripheral blood. Broader study findings: Over around two and four weeks, about 17 and 20 clones changed, versus 1.2 between replicates. Across healthy donors, higher total template counts meant significantly greater roughly 2-week count variance.

No infections or other immune events were documented during collection. The data were produced by immunoSEQ multiplex PCR, yet TCRdb's version contains in-frame clones alone and is incomplete. The sample lists 70,000 to 100,000 clones, around 87% occurring once. About this clone itself: Its target is not known.

The CDR3 contains 11 residues. CDR1 and CDR2 (germline): SQVTM, ANQGSEA. V shed 6 bases and J shed 4 bases, with 10 bases lying between them. Sequenced: blood. The chain links TRBV29-1 to TRBJ2-7; no clear D. The TCR originated in a person between 18 and 70 years old in good health. The CDR3 bases are TGCAGCGTCCGCGACCTTTACGAGCAGTACTTC. It yields the protein CSVRDLYEQYF.